The present T cell receptor (beta chain) was sequenced within a study of CD8 T cells in ankylosing spondylitis. Notes on the study in general: Roughly 8 highly homologous variants made up a TCR beta motif that seemed to typify ankylosing spondylitis blood. Certain motif variants had earlier appeared in reactive arthritis synovial fluid and blood. It was reported that disease-linked clones were significantly enriched in matched ankylosing spondylitis synovial fluid. Peripheral blood held disease-linked clones only at relatively low frequency, and these were CD8+.

Molecular-barcoded quantitative 5'-RACE produced these TCR beta libraries. TCRdb used MiXCR to reprocess the 5' RACE reads, holding one entry per CDR3 protein. The table records 800,000 to 900,000 distinct CDR3 sequences, about 12% of them present only once. This clonotype occurred a few times. Its antigen is unknown. CDR3 length equals 14 residues. The germline V gene encodes CDR1 SGHAT and CDR2 FQNNGV. V was clipped by 5 bases and J by 4 bases, with 13 bases between them. Input material: blood, either unsorted or a sorted T cell fraction (not recorded which). The TCR sequence derives from a male donor with ankylosing spondylitis. The chain carries TRBV11-2 and TRBJ2-3; D possibly corresponds to TRBD2 (6 bases). CDR3 protein: CASSTGAMADTQYF. CDR3 DNA: TGTGCCAGCAGCACGGGAGCCATGGCAGATACGCAGTATTTT. The full variable domain, with the rest looked up from reference TRBV11-2 and TRBJ2-3, is EAGVAQSPRYKIIEKRQSVAFWCNPISGHATLYWYQQILGQGPKLLIQFQNNGVVDDSQLPKDRFSAERLKGVDSTLKIQPAKLEDSAVYLCASSTGAMADTQYFGPGTRLTVL.